These 28 T cell receptor beta chains were all obtained from the same sample, sequenced in a study of identical twins. Using its own MiXCR run on the 5' RACE reads, TCRdb lists one record per CDR3 protein. The sample has hundreds of thousands of distinct CDR3 sequences, around a tenth seen once. What was sequenced was memory (CD45RO+) T cells sorted from blood. The receptors originated from a woman younger than 35 in good health.

This clonotype has just a few counts. This chain joins TRBV28 and TRBJ2-1; TRBD1 or TRBD2 may be the D gene (5 bases each). Germline V gives CDR1 MDHEN, CDR2 SYDVKM. CDR3 size: 13 residues. Trimming cost V 5 bases and J 4 bases, with 9 bases left between them. The CDR3 nucleotides are TGTGCCAGCAGTCGGGACGGGTACAATGAGCAGTTCTTC. Amino acid sequence: CASSRDGYNEQFF.

This clonotype was seen repeatedly, ten times or more. J is TRBJ2-5 and V is TRBV19; weak D call: TRBD2 (6 bases). This CDR3 is built from 13 residues. CDR1 is LNHDA, CDR2 SQIVND, per germline (reference sequence). Deletions cut 3 bases from V and 5 bases from J, with 10 bases between. CDR3 residues: CASSMSSGETQYF. The DNA for the CDR3 is TGTGCCAGTAGTATGAGCAGCGGGGAGACCCAGTACTTC. The full variable domain, in which reference TRBV19 and TRBJ2-5 provide the parts outside the CDR3, is DGGITQSPKYLFRKEGQNVTLSCEQNLNHDAMYWYRQDPGQGLRLIYYSQIVNDFQKGDIAEGYSVSREKKESFPLTVTSAQKNPTAFYLCASSMSSGETQYFGPGTRLLVL.

The V and J genes are TRBV5-5 and TRBJ2-2, with TRBD1 identical over 9 bases. V gave up 4 bases and J gave up 4 bases; unmatched junction bases: 8. The CDR3 runs to 16 residues. Germline V gene lookup returns CDR1 SGHKS and CDR2 YYEKEE (reference sequence). The CDR3 here is CASSQQGALTTGELFF. The CDR3 DNA reads as TGTGCCAGCAGCCAACAGGGGGCCTTGACCACCGGGGAGCTGTTTTTT.

The gene calls are TRBV20-1 and TRBJ2-1, with D possibly matching TRBD2 (7 bases). CDR1 and CDR2 (germline): DFQATT, SNEGSKA (reference sequence). V was cut by 2 bases and J by 6 bases, with 17 bases left in between. The CDR3 consists of 15 residues. The chain's CDR3 is CSARPLRGAANEQFF. The CDR3 DNA sequence: TGCAGTGCTAGACCCCTACGGGGGGCAGCCAATGAGCAGTTCTTC.

This clonotype was observed at least ten times. The chain joins TRBV7-8 to TRBJ1-1; D unclear. Between the trimmed V and J ends, which lost 2 bases and 4 bases, there was a span of 11 bases. This CDR3 contains 14 residues. The germline V gene encodes CDR1 SGHVS and CDR2 FQNEAQ. The CDR3 coding sequence is TGTGCCAGCAGCTTACAACTAGTCGGCACTGAAGCTTTCTTT. It yields the protein CASSLQLVGTEAFF.

The sample holds a few counts of this clonotype. The chain couples TRBV6-1 to TRBJ2-3; 10 bases fit TRBD2. This CDR3 is built from 16 residues. The germline V gene encodes CDR1 MNHNS and CDR2 SASEGT. The V and J ends lost 5 bases and 1 base, in that order; junction bases with no gene match: 6. The CDR3 nucleotides are TGTGCCAGCAGTCTGATAGCGGGAGGTGGCACAGATACGCAGTATTTT. It encodes CASSLIAGGGTDTQYF.

The chain links TRBV27 to TRBJ2-2; TRBD2 matches 8 bases. The germline V gene encodes CDR1 MNHEY and CDR2 SMNVEV (reference sequence). CDR3 length equals 17 residues. The V and J ends lost 3 bases and 13 bases, in that order; junction bases with no gene match: 19. The CDR3 sequence: CASSLRRGTRVLEMLFF. The CDR3 DNA reads as TGTGCCAGCAGTTTGCGACGGGGGACTAGGGTTCTCGAAATGCTGTTTTTT.

Points on this clonotype: Being one base from a much bigger clone, this may be a read error. In DNA form, the CDR3 reads TGCAGTGCTAGTACACAGCCCCAGAATTTT. Its protein is CSASTQPQNF. J is TRBJ1-5 and V is TRBV20-1; unclear D gene. This CDR3 comprises 10 residues. CDR1 is DFQATT, CDR2 SNEGSKA, per germline (reference sequence).

The rearrangement links TRBV15 to TRBJ2-7, with D unresolved. The CDR3 extends over 14 amino acids. Per germline, CDR1 LNHNV and CDR2 YYDKDF (reference sequence). V shed 0 bases and J shed 3 bases, with 9 bases lying between them. The DNA of the CDR3 is TGTGCCACCAGCAGAGATTTTTACGGCTACGAGCAGTACTTC. Translating it yields CATSRDFYGYEQYF. Full variable domain (rest looked up from reference TRBV15 and TRBJ2-7): DAMVIQNPRYQVTQFGKPVTLSCSQTLNHNVMYWYQQKSSQAPKLLFHYYDKDFNNEADTPDNFQSRRPNTSFCFLDIRSPGLGDTAMYLCATSRDFYGYEQYFGPGTRLTVT.

This clonotype was seen more than once but under ten times. The chain combines TRBV7-2 with TRBJ2-7; 14 bases agree with TRBD2. The ends lost 0 bases at V and 6 bases at J; junction bases unmatched: 4. Germline CDR1 reads SGHTA; CDR2 reads FQGNSA. This CDR3 is built from 16 residues. The CDR3 sequence is CASSLAGTSGSSEQYF. CDR3 DNA sequence: TGTGCCAGCAGCTTAGCGGGGACTAGCGGGAGCTCCGAGCAGTACTTC.

V gene TRBV7-9 combines with J gene TRBJ2-1; D is undetermined. The CDR3 sequence is 16 residues long. The germline CDR1 and CDR2 sequences are SEHNR and FQNEAQ (reference sequence). The V end was cut by 4 bases, the J end by 2 bases, with 15 bases between. The CDR3 region is CASSSVGDRAYNEQFF. CDR3 DNA sequence: TGTGCCAGCAGCTCGGTGGGTGATCGTGCCTACAATGAGCAGTTCTTC.

V usage is TRBV10-3 and J usage is TRBJ1-5; 10 nucleotides align to TRBD1. This CDR3 is 14 amino acids long. Germline lookup yields CDR1 ENHRY and CDR2 SYGVKD. With V trimmed by 6 bases and J by 2 bases, 1 base remained unmatched. CDR3 nucleotide sequence: TGTGCCATCAGGGGGACAGGGGGCAATCAGCCCCAGCATTTT. Protein: CAIRGTGGNQPQHF.

This chain connects TRBV28 to TRBJ2-1, with D hard to call. The V gene lost 6 bases and the J gene lost 0 bases, with 15 bases spanning the gap. The germline CDR1 and CDR2 sequences are MDHEN and SYDVKM. CDR3 length equals 16 residues. CDR3 nucleotides: TGTGCCAGCAGCACCAGAGGCGGTAGCTCCTACAATGAGCAGTTCTTC. This sequence encodes CASSTRGGSSYNEQFF.

This clonotype was detected many times. This chain connects TRBV29-1 to TRBJ2-3, with a weak D call TRBD1 (7 bases). V shed 6 bases and J shed 1 base, with 17 bases lying between them. CDR1 SQVTM and CDR2 ANQGSEA come from the germline V gene. The CDR3 consists of 15 residues. The CDR3 is CSVAGGWIGTDTQYF. The CDR3, as DNA: TGCAGCGTCGCAGGGGGGTGGATAGGCACAGATACGCAGTATTTT.

V gene TRBV29-1 combines with J gene TRBJ1-2; 8 bases map to TRBD1. The CDR3 extends over 12 amino acids. CDR1 and CDR2 from the germline V gene are SQVTM and ANQGSEA. V lost 3 bases, J lost 7 bases, and 4 bases stayed unmatched. Here the CDR3 reads CSVDGTGGGYTF. The CDR3 DNA sequence: TGCAGCGTTGACGGGACAGGTGGTGGCTACACCTTC.

Regarding this clonotype: Possible read error: a much larger clone is one base away. This sequence joins TRBV15 and TRBJ2-5, with 7 bases that match TRBD1. The germline CDR1 and CDR2 sequences are LNHNV and YYDKDF (reference sequence). CDR3 length equals 13 residues. The V and J ends lost 8 bases and 5 bases, in that order; junction bases with no gene match: 8. The CDR3 reads CATGQVGRETQYF. The DNA for the CDR3 is TGTGCCACCGGACAGGTGGGAAGGGAGACCCAGTACTTC.

There are a few counts of this clonotype. This rearrangement joins TRBV3-1 to TRBJ2-1; perhaps D is TRBD1 or TRBD2 (6 bases each). V gave up 8 bases and J gave up 9 bases, with 29 bases separating them. Germline-derived CDR1 and CDR2 are LGHDT and YNNKEL (reference sequence). The CDR3 sequence is 17 residues long. For the CDR3, the DNA is TGTGCCAGCTCCAAGGAGGTCGCGGGGACACCTGGTAGTGAGCAGTTCTTC. Its protein is CASSKEVAGTPGSEQFF.

This clonotype turned up a few times. The V call is TRBV9, the J call TRBJ2-5, with 9 nucleotides matching TRBD2. Germline CDR1 is SGDLS and CDR2 is YYNGEE. The CDR3 consists of 16 residues. After removal of 3 bases from V and 1 base from J, the junction contained 7 bases not matched to a gene. Here the CDR3 DNA reads TGTGCCAGCAGCGCGGGTTTAGCGGGGGCCCAAGAGACCCAGTACTTC. Protein sequence: CASSAGLAGAQETQYF.

This clonotype has ten or more counts. The chain uses TRBV12-3 or TRBV12-4 and TRBJ1-6; D ambiguous. The CDR3 covers 17 residues. Deletions cut 2 bases from V and 0 bases from J, with 11 bases between. The CDR3 here is CASSLSVRSSYNSPLHF. CDR3 DNA: TGTGCCAGCAGTTTAAGTGTCAGGAGCTCCTATAATTCACCCCTCCACTTT.

This chain connects TRBV9 to TRBJ2-3, with no clear D. Between the trimmed V and J ends, which lost 0 bases and 2 bases, there was a span of 10 bases. The germline V gene has CDR1 SGDLS and CDR2 YYNGEE. The length of the CDR3 is 15 residues. The CDR3 spells CASSVVGTITDTQYF. CDR3 coding DNA: TGTGCCAGCAGCGTAGTTGGAACTATCACAGATACGCAGTATTTT.

The chain links TRBV5-4 to TRBJ2-3, with 11 bases aligning to TRBD2. The CDR3 runs 16 residues. Germline V gene sequence: CDR1 SGHNT, CDR2 YYREEE (reference sequence). After removal of 4 bases from V and 1 base from J, the junction contained 5 bases not matched to a gene. The CDR3 spells CASSSTSGGRTDTQYF. The CDR3 DNA reads as TGTGCCAGCAGCAGTACTAGCGGGGGTCGCACAGATACGCAGTATTTT.

A few counts support this clonotype. The chain carries TRBV3-1 and TRBJ2-7; tentatively, D is TRBD2 (7 bases). Per the germline V gene, CDR1 is LGHDT and CDR2 is YNNKEL (reference sequence). V lost 1 base to trimming and J lost 6 bases, with 13 bases between them. The CDR3 totals 14 residues. CDR3 loop: CASSQVVGGREQYF. The CDR3, as DNA: TGTGCCAGCAGCCAAGTGGTCGGGGGGCGCGAGCAGTACTTC.

The chain employs TRBV7-9 and TRBJ2-2, with D hard to call. V was cut by 5 bases and J by 2 bases, with 6 bases left in between. Germline assignment: CDR1 SEHNR and CDR2 FQNEAQ (reference sequence). The CDR3 has 13 amino acids. The CDR3 loop reads CASSETNTGELFF. CDR3 DNA sequence: TGTGCCAGCAGCGAGACCAACACCGGGGAGCTGTTTTTT.

This clonotype was picked up many times. The rearrangement links TRBV20-1 to TRBJ1-1, with D possibly matching TRBD1 (5 bases). The CDR3 extends over 12 amino acids. Trimming removed 6 bases at V and 6 bases at J, with 14 bases between. The germline V gene encodes CDR1 DFQATT and CDR2 SNEGSKA (reference sequence). This CDR3 reads CSAPGLGAEAFF. The CDR3, as DNA: TGCAGTGCCCCAGGACTGGGGGCTGAAGCTTTCTTT.

There are a few counts of this clonotype. The V call is TRBV2, the J call TRBJ2-1, with 9 bases aligning to TRBD2. V shed 4 bases, J shed 8 bases, and the junction held 6 bases outside the gene matches. This CDR3 region has 14 residues. Germline CDR1 SNHLY, CDR2 FYNNEI. CDR3 sequence (DNA): TGTGCCAGCAGTGGCGGGACTAGCCCCCATGAGCAGTTCTTC. Translating gives CASSGGTSPHEQFF.

Ten or more counts support this clonotype. V usage is TRBV7-2 and J usage is TRBJ1-1, with D tentatively TRBD1 (5 bases). CDR3 length: 13 amino acids. V lost 3 bases and J lost 3, with 8 bases in between. The germline CDR1 and CDR2 sequences are SGHTA and FQGNSA. CDR3 loop: CASSFWGDTEAFF. CDR3 sequence (DNA): TGTGCCAGCAGCTTCTGGGGGGACACTGAAGCTTTCTTT.

This clonotype was seen more than once but under ten times. V usage is TRBV18 and J usage is TRBJ1-4, with D unclear. V lost 6 bases and J 4 bases, leaving 15 bases between the germline ends. Germline CDR1 reads KGHSH; CDR2 reads LQKENI. The CDR3 has 15 amino acids. The CDR3 DNA follows: TGTGCCAGCTCGGTCGCGGAGGCGTATAATGAAAAACTGTTTTTT. Translated: CASSVAEAYNEKLFF. Combining the CDR3 with reference TRBV18 and TRBJ1-4 gives the whole variable domain NAGVMQNPRHLVRRRGQEARLRCSPMKGHSHVYWYRQLPEEGLKFMVYLQKENIIDESGMPKERFSAEFPKEGPSILRIQQVVRGDSAAYFCASSVAEAYNEKLFFGSGTQLSVL.

This chain links TRBV3-1 with TRBJ2-5; maybe TRBD2 (6 bases). Trimming took off 9 bases at V and 1 base at J, with 27 bases between the two ends. This CDR3 has 18 amino acids. Germline assignment: CDR1 LGHDT and CDR2 YNNKEL (reference sequence). This CDR3 is CARISGGPALPFQETQYF. The DNA of the CDR3 is TGTGCCAGAATCTCCGGGGGACCCGCGCTCCCCTTCCAAGAGACCCAGTACTTC.